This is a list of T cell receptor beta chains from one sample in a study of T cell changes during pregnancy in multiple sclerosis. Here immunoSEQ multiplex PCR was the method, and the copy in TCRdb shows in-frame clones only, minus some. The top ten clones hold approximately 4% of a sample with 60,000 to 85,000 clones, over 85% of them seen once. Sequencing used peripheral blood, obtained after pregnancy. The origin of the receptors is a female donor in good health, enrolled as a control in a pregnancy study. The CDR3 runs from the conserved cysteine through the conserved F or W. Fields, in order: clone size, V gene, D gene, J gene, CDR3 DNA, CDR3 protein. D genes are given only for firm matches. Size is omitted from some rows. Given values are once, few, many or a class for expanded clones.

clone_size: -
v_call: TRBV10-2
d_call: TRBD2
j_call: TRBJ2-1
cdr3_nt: TGCGCCAGCAGTGAGTCGGTAGCGGGGGGGGGACATGAGCAGTTCTTC
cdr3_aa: CASSESVAGGGHEQFF

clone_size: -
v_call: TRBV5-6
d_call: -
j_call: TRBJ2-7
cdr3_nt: TGTGCCAGCAGCTTGGGAGGCAGGGCCGAGCAGTACTTC
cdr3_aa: CASSLGGRAEQYF

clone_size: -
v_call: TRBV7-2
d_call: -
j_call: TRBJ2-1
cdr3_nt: TGTGCCAGCAGCTTAGATATTCCCCCCTACAATGAGCAGTTCTTC
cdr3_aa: CASSLDIPPYNEQFF

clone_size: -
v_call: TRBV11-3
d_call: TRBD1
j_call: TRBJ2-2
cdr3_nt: TGTGCCAGCAGCTTGCCGGGACAGGGACACGGGGAGCTGTTTTTT
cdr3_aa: CASSLPGQGHGELFF

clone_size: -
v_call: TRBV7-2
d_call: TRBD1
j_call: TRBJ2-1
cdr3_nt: TGTGCCAGCAGCCCCGACAGGGACTACAATGAGCAGTTCTTC
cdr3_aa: CASSPDRDYNEQFF

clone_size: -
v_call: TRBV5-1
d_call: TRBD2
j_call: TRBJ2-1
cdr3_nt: TGCGCCAGCACCTGGGGGGGAGTCTACAATGAGCAGTTCTTC
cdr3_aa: CASTWGGVYNEQFF

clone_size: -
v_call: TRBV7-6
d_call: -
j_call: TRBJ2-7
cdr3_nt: TGTGCCAGCAGCTTAGGCCCCCAGGGTGAGCAGTACTTC
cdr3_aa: CASSLGPQGEQYF

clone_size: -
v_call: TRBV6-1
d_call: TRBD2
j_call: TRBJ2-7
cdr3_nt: TGTGCCAGCAGTAGGGAGGGTAGGGGAGGCGAGCAGTACTTC
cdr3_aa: CASSREGRGGEQYF

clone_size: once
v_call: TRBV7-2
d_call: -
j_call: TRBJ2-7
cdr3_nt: TGTGCCAGCAGCCCTGCGGCAGAGTACGAGCAGTACTTC
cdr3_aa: CASSPAAEYEQYF

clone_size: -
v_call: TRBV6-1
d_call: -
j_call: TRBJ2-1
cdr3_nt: TGTGCCAGCAGTGAGGGGGGAGCCTCCTACAATGAGCAGTTCTTC
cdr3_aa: CASSEGGASYNEQFF

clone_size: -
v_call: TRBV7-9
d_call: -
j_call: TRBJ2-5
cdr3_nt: TGTGCCAGCATCCCAAGGGGCAGCCAGGAGACCCAGTACTTC
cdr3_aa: CASIPRGSQETQYF

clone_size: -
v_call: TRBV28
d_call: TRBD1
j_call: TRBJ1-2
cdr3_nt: TGTGCCAGCAGTTTACGTGGGACAGGTTATGGCTACACCTTC
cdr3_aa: CASSLRGTGYGYTF

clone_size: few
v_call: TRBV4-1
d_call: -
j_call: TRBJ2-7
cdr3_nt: TGCGCCAGCAGCCGGGCAGGGGCCTACGAGCAGTACTTC
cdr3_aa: CASSRAGAYEQYF

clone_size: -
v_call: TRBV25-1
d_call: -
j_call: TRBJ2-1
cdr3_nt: TGTGCCAGCAGTGATGCTCTGACAACCTTAGAGCAGTTCTTC
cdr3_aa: CASSDALTTLEQFF

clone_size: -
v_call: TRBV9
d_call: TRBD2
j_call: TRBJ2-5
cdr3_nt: TGTGCCAGCAGCTCCCGACTAGCCGAGACCCAGTACTTC
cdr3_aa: CASSSRLAETQYF

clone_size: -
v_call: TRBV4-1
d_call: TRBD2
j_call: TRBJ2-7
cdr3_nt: TGCGCCAGCAGCCAAGATCCCGGGGGTAGCGGGGGGACTGACGAGCAGTACTTC
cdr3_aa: CASSQDPGGSGGTDEQYF

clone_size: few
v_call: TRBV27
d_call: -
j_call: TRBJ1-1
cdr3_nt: TGTGCCAGCAGTCGGCAGGGCTCGAACACTGAAGCTTTCTTT
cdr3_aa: CASSRQGSNTEAFF

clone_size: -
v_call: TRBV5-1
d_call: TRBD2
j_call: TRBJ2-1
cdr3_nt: TGCGCCAGCAGCTTGGCGCCGCAAGCGGGGGAATTCTACAATGAGCAGTTCTTC
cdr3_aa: CASSLAPQAGEFYNEQFF

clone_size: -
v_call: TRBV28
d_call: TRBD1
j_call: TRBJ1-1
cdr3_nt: TGTGCCAGCCCGGACAGGATCACTGAAGCTTTCTTT
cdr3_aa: CASPDRITEAFF

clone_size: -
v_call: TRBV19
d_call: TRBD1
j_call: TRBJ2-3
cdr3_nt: TGTGCCAGTAGTACCGGGACAGGGAGAGATACGCAGTATTTT
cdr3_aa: CASSTGTGRDTQYF

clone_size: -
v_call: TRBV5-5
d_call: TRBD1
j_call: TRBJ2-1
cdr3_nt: TGTGCCAGCAGCAGCACCGGGACAGGGTCCCTTGTGACCTACAATGAGCAGTTCTTC
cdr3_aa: CASSSTGTGSLVTYNEQFF

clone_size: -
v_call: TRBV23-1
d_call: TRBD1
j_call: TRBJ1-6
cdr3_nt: TGCGCCAGCAGTCAACACGGGGACAGGTGGGTAGGGGCCCTCCACTTT
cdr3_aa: CASSQHGDRWVGALHF

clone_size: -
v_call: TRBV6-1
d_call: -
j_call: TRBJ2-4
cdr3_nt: TGTGCCAGCAGTCTTCCGACAGAATCTATTCAGTACTTC
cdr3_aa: CASSLPTESIQYF

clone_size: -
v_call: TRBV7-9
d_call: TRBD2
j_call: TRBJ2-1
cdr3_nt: TGTGCCAGCCTCGACGGGACTAGACTTGATGAGCAGTTCTTC
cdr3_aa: CASLDGTRLDEQFF

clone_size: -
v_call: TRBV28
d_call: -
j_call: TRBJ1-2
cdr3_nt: TGTGCCAGCAGTCCACTAGGCCTCGAGGGAGTACATGGCTACACCTTC
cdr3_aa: CASSPLGLEGVHGYTF

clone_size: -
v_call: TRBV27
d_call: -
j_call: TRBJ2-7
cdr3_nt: TGTGCCAGCAGTTTGGGGGGTAGCGAGCAGTACTTC
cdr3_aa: CASSLGGSEQYF

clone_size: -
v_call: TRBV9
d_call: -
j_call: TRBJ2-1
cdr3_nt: TGTGCCAGCAGCGTAGCGGACTCGCCCTACAATGAGCAGTTCTTC
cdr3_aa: CASSVADSPYNEQFF

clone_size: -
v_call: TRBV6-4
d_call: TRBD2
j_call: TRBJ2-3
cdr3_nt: TGTGCCAGCAGCGCCTCCGGGGGGAGGGGAGATACGCAGTATTTT
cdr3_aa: CASSASGGRGDTQYF

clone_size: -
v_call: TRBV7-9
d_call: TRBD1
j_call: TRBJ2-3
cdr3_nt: TGTGCCAGCAGCTTAGAGGGGGCAAGCACAGATACGCAGTATTTT
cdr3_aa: CASSLEGASTDTQYF